This T cell receptor (beta chain) emerged from a study of CD8 T cells in ankylosing spondylitis. This clonotype was seen at least ten times. Its cognate antigen is unknown. CDR1 and CDR2 from the germline V gene are SGDLS and YYNGEE. This CDR3 is 14 amino acids long. The V and J ends lost 1 base and 1 base respectively, with 8 bases between them. Whole-study findings and limits: Blood of patients with ankylosing spondylitis appeared to be characterized by a TCR beta motif of eight highly homologous variants. Prior literature has documented some motif variants in synovial fluid and blood from reactive arthritis. Reported data indicate significant enrichment of disease-linked clones within matched ankylosing spondylitis synovial fluid.

For TCR beta, libraries came from quantitative 5'-RACE with molecular barcodes. One entry per CDR3 protein results from TCRdb running MiXCR on the 5' RACE reads. The sample contains about 8,600 distinct CDR3 sequences, 3.9% of which appear only once. V is TRBV9 and J is TRBJ1-1, with D tentatively TRBD1 (5 bases). What was sequenced was blood, either unsorted or a sorted T cell fraction (not recorded which). This sequence was found in a female donor with ankylosing spondylitis or in good health (not recorded which). This CDR3 reads CASSVSRENTEAFF. As DNA, the CDR3 is TGTGCCAGCAGCGTATCCAGGGAGAACACTGAAGCTTTCTTT. The whole variable domain, remainder taken from reference TRBV9 and TRBJ1-1, is DSGVTQTPKHLITATGQRVTLRCSPRSGDLSVYWYQQSLDQGLQFLIQYYNGEERAKGNILERFSAQQFPDLHSELNLSSLELGDSALYFCASSVSRENTEAFFGQGTRLTVV.